The 27 T cell receptor beta chains reported below all come from one sample, sequenced in a study of CD8+CD57+ T cells in acquired aplastic anemia. The template used for profiling TCR beta VDJ and CDR3 was genomic DNA. Using its own MiXCR run on the reads, TCRdb lists one record per CDR3 protein. The table shows about 200,000 distinct CDR3 sequences, with approximately 60% occurring only once. All patients picked for sequencing had shown, by flow cytometry, an expansion of CD8+CD57+ cells. The sample comprised sorted CD4+, CD8+, or CD8+CD57+ T cells (not recorded which) from PBMCs. The receptors come from a human donor with aplastic anemia.

This clonotype was detected ten times or more. CDR3 amino acids: CASSYDTLGQGLNEQFF. CDR3 bases: TGTGCCAGCAGTTACGATACCCTGGGACAGGGGTTGAATGAGCAGTTCTTC. This chain connects TRBV6-5 to TRBJ2-1; 10 bases match TRBD1. CDR3 length: 17 amino acids. The germline V gene encodes CDR1 MNHEY and CDR2 SVGAGI. Trimming took 2 bases from V and 7 from J; bases not matched to a gene: 11.

The chain uses TRBV19 and TRBJ2-7; D remains unclear. This CDR3 comprises 9 residues. CDR1 is LNHDA, CDR2 SQIVND, per germline (reference sequence). V was trimmed by 6 bases and J by 4 bases, leaving 1 base between them. In DNA, the CDR3 is TGTGCCAGTAGGTACGAGCAGTACTTC. It yields the protein CASRYEQYF. Drawing the rest from reference TRBV19 and TRBJ2-7, the complete variable domain is DGGITQSPKYLFRKEGQNVTLSCEQNLNHDAMYWYRQDPGQGLRLIYYSQIVNDFQKGDIAEGYSVSREKKESFPLTVTSAQKNPTAFYLCASRYEQYFGPGTRLTVT.

The rearrangement joins TRBV4-1 to TRBJ2-3, with D possibly being TRBD2 (6 bases). Trimming removed 3 bases from V and 3 bases from J, with 13 bases in between. The CDR3 is 15 amino acids. Germline-derived CDR1 and CDR2 are MGHRA and YSYEKL. For the CDR3, the DNA is TGCGCCAGCAGCCAGGGAGGACTAATTACAGATACGCAGTATTTT. This translates into CASSQGGLITDTQYF.

The chain combines TRBV29-1 with TRBJ2-7; TRBD2 aligns across 15 bases. The CDR3 totals 20 residues. The germline CDR1 and CDR2 sequences are SQVTM and ANQGSEA. V shed 1 base, J shed 2 bases, and the junction held 15 bases outside the gene matches. CDR3 loop: CSVEVATGTSGGLKPYEQYF. CDR3 sequence (DNA): TGCAGCGTTGAAGTAGCCACCGGGACTAGCGGGGGGCTAAAACCCTACGAGCAGTACTTC.

This clonotype was found a few times. The V gene is TRBV28, the J gene TRBJ1-5, with D possibly TRBD1 on 5 matching bases. Trimming stripped 10 bases from V and 4 bases from J, with 20 bases between. The CDR3 covers 15 residues. The V gene's germline CDR1 is MDHEN and CDR2 SYDVKM. CDR3 DNA sequence: TGTGCCACCGGGCAAGGGGCAGGGCTAAATCAGCCCCAGCATTTT. Its translation is CATGQGAGLNQPQHF. The full variable domain, its missing parts supplied by reference TRBV28 and TRBJ1-5, is DVKVTQSSRYLVKRTGEKVFLECVQDMDHENMFWYRQDPGLGLRLIYFSYDVKMKEKGDIPEGYSVSREKKERFSLILESASTNQTSMYLCATGQGAGLNQPQHFGDGTRLSIL.

This clonotype was seen more than once but under ten times. V usage is TRBV24-1 and J usage is TRBJ2-5; D gene ambiguous. The length of the CDR3 is 13 residues. CDR1 KGHDR and CDR2 SFDVKD come from the germline V gene. V was clipped by 9 bases and J by 0 bases, with 10 bases between them. DNA for the CDR3: TGTGCCACCGGGGTACGGAACCAAGAGACCCAGTACTTC. As protein: CATGVRNQETQYF.

This clonotype showed up many times. The V gene is TRBV25-1, the J gene TRBJ1-2; D may be TRBD1 (5 bases). Germline V CDR1 and CDR2: MGHDK, SYGVNS. Trimming removed 0 bases from V and 2 bases from J, with 10 bases in between. This CDR3 comprises 15 residues. CDR3 amino acids: CASSEYSGQNYGYTF. DNA of the CDR3: TGTGCCAGCAGTGAATATTCAGGGCAGAACTATGGCTACACCTTC.

J is TRBJ1-1 and V is TRBV15, with a possible D match to TRBD1 (6 bases). V lost 5 bases and J lost 1, with 11 bases in between. Germline values: CDR1 LNHNV, CDR2 YYDKDF (reference sequence). The length of the CDR3 is 14 residues. CDR3 residues: CATSADSTNTEAFF. The CDR3 DNA sequence: TGTGCCACCAGCGCGGACAGTACGAACACTGAAGCTTTCTTT.

The rearrangement links TRBV7-9 to TRBJ1-5, with 10 bases aligning to TRBD1. V lost 6 bases to trimming and J lost 6 bases; unmatched junction nucleotides: 5. Germline V gene lookup returns CDR1 SEHNR and CDR2 FQNEAQ (reference sequence). The CDR3 spans 14 residues. This CDR3 reads CASSPDRGRQPQHF. The CDR3 DNA is TGTGCCAGCAGTCCCGACAGGGGGCGTCAGCCCCAGCATTTT.

This clonotype was found once. This chain joins TRBV24-1 and TRBJ2-7; 7 nucleotides agree with TRBD1. The germline V gene has CDR1 KGHDR and CDR2 SFDVKD. V lost 0 bases, J lost 7 bases, and 2 bases stayed unmatched. This CDR3 comprises 13 residues. The CDR3 DNA is TGTGCCACCAGTGATTTGACGACAGGGGAGCAGTACTTC. As protein: CATSDLTTGEQYF.

This chain uses TRBV12-3 or TRBV12-4 with TRBJ1-1, with 8 bases matching TRBD1. Trimming at V came to 7 bases and at J to 0 bases, leaving 4 bases not matched to a gene. This CDR3 region has 14 residues. CDR3 bases: TGTGCCAGCACCCGGGACAGGTTGAACACTGAAGCTTTCTTT. Translating gives CASTRDRLNTEAFF.

The chain has TRBV6-4 and TRBJ2-3; 8 bases line up with TRBD1. V lost 5 bases, J lost 2 bases, and 3 bases stayed unmatched. The CDR3 has 14 residues. Per the germline V gene, CDR1 is MRHNA and CDR2 is SNTAGT. The CDR3 bases are TGTGCCAGCAGTCCGGACAGGGACACAGATACGCAGTATTTT. Encoded protein: CASSPDRDTDTQYF.

Concerning this clonotype: One base away lies a much larger clone, so this may be a sequencing read error. The rearrangement uses TRBV30 and TRBJ2-7; D tentatively fits TRBD1 or TRBD2 (6 bases each). The CDR3 loop spans 12 amino acids. V was clipped by 3 bases and J by 7 bases, with 13 bases between them. Germline V CDR1 and CDR2: GTSNPN, SVGIG (reference sequence). CDR3 nucleotide sequence: TGTGCCTGGAGCCTGGAGGGGGGTGAGCAGTACTTC. Translating it yields CAWSLEGGEQYF. The entire variable domain, with the rest obtained from reference TRBV30 and TRBJ2-7, is as follows: SQTIHQWPATLVQPVGSPLSLECTVEGTSNPNLYWYRQAAGRGLQLLFYSVGIGQISSEVPQNLSASRPQDRQFILSSKKLLLSDSGFYLCAWSLEGGEQYFGPGTRLTVT.

V gene TRBV15 combines with J gene TRBJ2-7; tentatively, D is TRBD1 or TRBD2 (5 bases each). The V gene's germline CDR1 is LNHNV and CDR2 YYDKDF (reference sequence). The CDR3 contains 14 residues. V lost 5 bases, J lost 1 base, and 12 bases lay in between. CDR3 bases: TGTGCCACCAGCCTACAGGACTTATCCTACGAGCAGTACTTC. This codes for CATSLQDLSYEQYF.

V usage is TRBV12-3 or TRBV12-4 and J usage is TRBJ1-1; D remains unclear. This CDR3 has 20 residues. V lost 1 base and J 1 base, leaving 25 bases between the germline ends. CDR3 coding DNA: TGTGCCAGCAGTTTAGTGGGCTTGGGGAAGGACGGTCGGACGAACACTGAAGCTTTCTTT. Residues: CASSLVGLGKDGRTNTEAFF.

The J gene is TRBJ1-4, the V gene TRBV15, with TRBD1 identical over 9 bases. The J segment lost 10 bases and the V segment lost 0 bases, leaving 9 bases of the junction unmatched. The CDR3 extends over 16 amino acids. The V gene's germline CDR1 is LNHNV and CDR2 YYDKDF (reference sequence). CDR3 bases: TGTGCCACCAGCAGAGACCTCGGGACAGGGAGTGGAAAACTGTTTTTT. It codes for CATSRDLGTGSGKLFF.

The chain employs TRBV9 and TRBJ1-2; D not resolved. CDR3 size: 14 residues. CDR1 is SGDLS, CDR2 YYNGEE, per germline. Deletions cut 0 bases from V and 8 bases from J, with 14 bases between. Written as DNA, the CDR3 is TGTGCCAGCAGCGTAGGAAATAACCTCTTGGGCTACACCTTC. This gives the protein CASSVGNNLLGYTF. Combining the CDR3 with reference TRBV9 and TRBJ1-2 gives the whole variable domain DSGVTQTPKHLITATGQRVTLRCSPRSGDLSVYWYQQSLDQGLQFLIQYYNGEERAKGNILERFSAQQFPDLHSELNLSSLELGDSALYFCASSVGNNLLGYTFGSGTRLTVV.

The chain employs TRBV10-2 and TRBJ2-7; 9 nucleotides match TRBD2. CDR3 length: 14 residues. Germline CDR1 and CDR2: WSHSY and SAAADI. The V and J ends lost 8 bases and 5 bases, in that order; junction bases with no gene match: 10. The chain's CDR3 is CASGNQREVHEQYF. CDR3 nucleotide sequence: TGCGCCAGCGGGAATCAGCGGGAGGTCCACGAGCAGTACTTC.

This clonotype was picked up a small number of times. The chain has TRBV24-1 and TRBJ2-2, with D unclear. CDR1 is KGHDR, CDR2 SFDVKD, per germline. The CDR3 runs to 13 residues. Trimming left V 4 bases short and J 4 bases short, with 6 bases between. CDR3 sequence reads: CATSDRPTGELFF. As DNA, the CDR3 is TGTGCCACCAGTGACCGACCCACCGGGGAGCTGTTTTTT.

There are a few counts of this clonotype. This chain uses TRBV4-1 with TRBJ2-5; 7 nucleotides match TRBD1. Germline V gene data show CDR1 as MGHRA and CDR2 as YSYEKL. This CDR3 has 14 residues. With 5 bases clipped from V and 4 bases from J, the junction kept 7 bases outside the gene matches. CDR3 sequence (DNA): TGCGCCAGCAGCGACCGACAGGGCGCAGAGACCCAGTACTTC. Its translation: CASSDRQGAETQYF.

The chain uses TRBV7-6 and TRBJ2-7, with TRBD1 matching over 8 bases. CDR3 size: 13 residues. V lost 5 bases and J lost 7; bases outside the gene matches: 7. The germline gives CDR1 SGHVS, CDR2 FNYEAQ. The CDR3 loop is CASSQQGEGEQYF. CDR3 nucleotides: TGTGCCAGCAGCCAACAGGGGGAAGGGGAGCAGTACTTC.

This rearrangement joins TRBV7-6 to TRBJ1-2; 7 bases line up with TRBD1. In germline, CDR1 is SGHVS, CDR2 FNYEAQ. After removal of 5 bases from V and 4 bases from J, the junction contained 7 bases not matched to a gene. This CDR3 contains 14 residues. The DNA of the CDR3 is TGTGCCAGCAGCCCCCTCGGGACAGCCTATGGCTACACCTTC. Protein sequence: CASSPLGTAYGYTF.

The J gene is TRBJ2-2, the V gene TRBV29-1; TRBD1 aligns across 7 bases. Trimming removed 3 bases from V and 6 bases from J; junction bases left unmatched: 1. This CDR3 has 12 amino acids. Germline V gene lookup returns CDR1 SQVTM and CDR2 ANQGSEA. This chain's CDR3 is CSVDQGAGELFF. CDR3 DNA sequence: TGCAGCGTTGACCAGGGGGCCGGGGAGCTGTTTTTT.

J is TRBJ1-6 and V is TRBV11-2; D call uncertain. The germline V and J ends were trimmed by 0 bases and 7 bases, with 10 bases remaining between them. The CDR3 consists of 15 residues. In germline, CDR1 is SGHAT, CDR2 FQNNGV. For the CDR3, the DNA is TGTGCCAGCAGCTTAGATTTTGCAGGCAATTCACCCCTCCACTTT. This translates into CASSLDFAGNSPLHF.

The gene calls are TRBV20-1 and TRBJ2-7; D is possibly TRBD2 (6 bases). Germline CDR1 DFQATT, CDR2 SNEGSKA (reference sequence). With 5 bases removed from V and 7 bases from J, the gap between germline ends came to 18 bases. The CDR3 is made up of 13 amino acids. The DNA of the CDR3 is TGCAGTGCTCCCTACGGGAGCCCCAATGAGCAGTACTTC. It encodes CSAPYGSPNEQYF.

This rearrangement joins TRBV25-1 to TRBJ2-7, with 10 bases aligning to TRBD2. Trimming took 8 bases from V and 7 from J; bases not matched to a gene: 8. Germline values: CDR1 MGHDK, CDR2 SYGVNS. CDR3 length equals 13 residues. The CDR3, as DNA: TGTGCCAGCGCGCTAGCGGGAGTAGGTGAGCAGTACTTC. Protein: CASALAGVGEQYF.

In the case of this clonotype: Germline and junction disagree at one end, which may indicate a read error. This chain connects TRBV7-7 to TRBJ2-1, with 7 bases matching TRBD1. This CDR3 comprises 12 residues. CDR1 is SSHAT, CDR2 FNYEAQ, per germline (reference sequence). CDR3 bases: TGTGCTAGCAGCTTCCACAGGGGCCAGCAGTTCTTC. Amino acid sequence: CASSFHRGQQFF.